This is a list of T cell receptor beta chains from one sample in a study of CD8+CD57+ T cells in acquired aplastic anemia. TCRdb used MiXCR to reprocess the reads, holding one entry per CDR3 protein. Among about 64,000 distinct CDR3 sequences listed, less than 65% were seen once. Input material: sorted CD4+, CD8+, or CD8+CD57+ T cells (not recorded which) from PBMCs. These receptors came from a human donor in good health, serving as a control. CDR3s include the opening cysteine and the closing phenylalanine or tryptophan. The order of the fields is V gene, clone size, CDR3 protein. Rows may omit the clone size; those that give it use once, few, many or a size class.

TRBV7-3 | NA | CASSRGQGEWDTEAFF
TRBV20-1 | NA | CSATRRVTGANVLTF
TRBV10-3 | NA | CAISDDGQIFYGYTF
TRBV2 | medium-sized | CASSRGESVGEQYF
TRBV10-3 | NA | CAIMPGQGTYGYTF
TRBV15 | many | CATSRDRLKGNTIYF
TRBV10-3 | NA | CATSPAGGPGETQYF
TRBV15 | NA | CATSRARDIGLYEQYF
TRBV7-6 | NA | CASSPAGTSSYEQYF
TRBV19 | NA | CAGQGASTDTQYF
TRBV2 | NA | CASSVRGGTLDTIYF
TRBV15 | NA | CATSRDESTDTQYF
TRBV20-1 | NA | CSATSNTEAFF
TRBV11-3 | many | CASSFNEGWTEAFF
TRBV7-7 | NA | CASSLDRQETQYF
TRBV29-1 | NA | CSVNHSRDTEAFF
TRBV2 | once | CASRRTSGRDEQYF
TRBV7-2 | NA | CASSLVAADTQYF
TRBV9 | many | CASSPTTGPRGSGANVLTF
TRBV11-3 | many | CASSADGNTEAFF
TRBV7-6 | medium-sized | CASSRLAGGETQYF
TRBV5-1 | few | CASSLEGSNYDGQFF
TRBV29-1 | NA | CSVATGAFGEQYF
TRBV10-3 | NA | CAISETLTSGSYNEQFF
TRBV10-3 | NA | CAISESVPGETSYEQYF
TRBV29-1 | NA | CSVGLNTEAFF
TRBV6-1 | many | CASTRGGNTEAFF
TRBV7-8 | NA | CASRDRQGANGYTF
TRBV7-3 | many | CASSRRALTDTQYF
TRBV20-1 | NA | CSASLEGGYEQYF
TRBV29-1 | NA | CSVGTLGTEAFF
TRBV29-1 | few | CSVESSGSRREGIYEQYF
TRBV11-3 | many | CASSLILAGSYEQYF
TRBV6-1 | many | CASSGQGSTGNTIYF
TRBV7-9 | many | CASSFQGYSYNEQFF